This record covers a single TCR beta chain. CDR1 is LNHDA, CDR2 SQIVND, per germline (reference sequence). Germline trimming cut 6 bases from V and 6 bases from J; bases unmatched to any gene: 5. The CDR3 is made up of 13 amino acids. This record comes from a study of OX40 agonist ivuxolimab in advanced cancers. The wider study: The dose-escalation cohort had hepatocellular carcinoma, melanoma, renal cell or head and neck cancer.

Some clones are missing from TCRdb's copy, which holds only in-frame ones; the method was immunoSEQ multiplex PCR. The sample has about 80,000 clones, around four fifths seen once; the top ten hold 20% to 30%. This chain joins TRBV19 and TRBJ2-4; 7 bases align to TRBD1. This TCR derives from an adult with an advanced solid tumor such as melanoma, head and neck, liver or kidney cancer. The sample in question was CD4+ or CD8+ T cells sorted from blood, obtained in a trial of the OX40 agonist ivuxolimab. The DNA for the CDR3 is TGTGCCAGTAGCTGGGACAGCAGAAACATTCAGTACTTC. Encoded protein: CASSWDSRNIQYF.